This T cell receptor beta chain was observed in a study of blood T cell repertoires in COVID-19. During active infection, Seattle patients enrolled and were then monitored through disease. This clone was observed a single time. Per the original data handling: Reference gene primer amplification yielded estimated nucleated cell counts. Generated by immunoSEQ multiplex PCR, the TCRdb table keeps only in-frame clones and is missing some. The DNA gave D and trimming, while V, J and clone size come from that table. In the table there are 150,000 or so clones, approximately 87% of which are singletons. This CDR3 spans 17 amino acids. V gave up 1 base and J gave up 0 bases, with 15 bases separating them. Germline V gene lookup returns CDR1 LNHDA and CDR2 SQIVND (reference sequence).

This receptor was identified in a woman in her 70s with COVID-19, enrolled during active disease. The chain recombines TRBV19 with TRBJ1-1, with unresolved D. The source material was peripheral blood. Written as DNA, the CDR3 is TGTGCCAGTAGTATAGGGTTGGTTCAGGCCCTGAACACTGAAGCTTTCTTT. Translating gives CASSIGLVQALNTEAFF. Complete variable domain (other parts from reference TRBV19 and TRBJ1-1): DGGITQSPKYLFRKEGQNVTLSCEQNLNHDAMYWYRQDPGQGLRLIYYSQIVNDFQKGDIAEGYSVSREKKESFPLTVTSAQKNPTAFYLCASSIGLVQALNTEAFFGQGTRLTVV.